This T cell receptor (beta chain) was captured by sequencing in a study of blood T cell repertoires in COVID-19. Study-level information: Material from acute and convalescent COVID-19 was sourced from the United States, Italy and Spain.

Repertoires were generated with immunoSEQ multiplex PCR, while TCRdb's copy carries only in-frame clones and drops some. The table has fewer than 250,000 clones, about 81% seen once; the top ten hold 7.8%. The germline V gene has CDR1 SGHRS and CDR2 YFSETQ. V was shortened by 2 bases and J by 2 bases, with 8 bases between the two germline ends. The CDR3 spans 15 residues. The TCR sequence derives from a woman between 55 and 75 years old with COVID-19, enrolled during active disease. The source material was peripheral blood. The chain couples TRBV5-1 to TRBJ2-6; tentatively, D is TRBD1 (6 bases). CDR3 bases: TGCGCCAGCAGCTTAGCAGGGGCTGGGGCCAACGTCCTGACTTTC. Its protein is CASSLAGAGANVLTF.